The sequence of this T cell receptor beta chain was determined in a study of T cell responses to AZD1222 COVID-19 vaccine (dated by TCRdb to the early 2020s). Regarding the research as a whole: A total of 230 to 250 trial participants underwent TCR sequencing, of whom more than 200 had received two doses of AZD1222 and approximately 26 had received two doses of the MenACWY control vaccine. Trial participants were enrolled by age into subgroups of 18-55, 56-69 and 70-plus years, and 148, 28 and 57 TCR-sequenced participants, respectively, were included in these subgroups.

What this sample's time point label stands for: about 28 days (+/-7) after the second vaccine dose. AZD1222 recipients with second doses at about 4 weeks or about 12 weeks were pooled, because spike-specific TCR depth and breadth did not differ between schedules. Vaccinee samples came from UK trials COV001 and COV002, including a single-blind randomized controlled phase 2/3 trial of AZD1222 (ChAdOx1 nCoV-19) in healthy adults. For TCRbeta chain sequencing, PBMC samples from trial participants were taken at day 0 and at day 28 after the second dose. Counted from cysteine to phenylalanine, this CDR3 has 11 amino acids. Only the CDR3 portion is preserved as DNA: 33 bases, with reading frame beginning at the first base. At the junction V is shortened by 6 bases and J by 5 bases, with 10 bases in between. CDR1 is given as SQVTM and CDR2 as ANQGSEA, both from the germline V gene. What the study reported, not specific to this receptor: Conclusions about previously exposed vaccinees were limited because only a handful of AZD1222 recipients were SARS-CoV-2 seropositive at baseline. Reportedly, almost half of the unique spike-specific TCRs recognized epitopes lying outside the regions that are mutated in the B.1.351 and B.1.1.7 variants. Participants were mostly white British and included more females than males, and it was suggested by the authors that clonal diversity may have been underestimated. CD4 TCRs associated with the vaccine covered the entire spike protein, and the dominant responses were in regions 160-218 and 743-854. Because no day 14 peak-response samples were available, repertoires were characterized only after the peak T cell response. A significant rise in spike-specific TCR breadth and depth was observed after two AZD1222 doses relative to day 0 and relative to MenACWY recipients. The 56-69-year group was small, and its depth increase did not reach significance, likely because of low power.

The CDR3 regions of human TCRbeta chains were subjected to immunosequencing. The authors' analysis ran thus. Repertoire TCRs were checked for matches against a reference library of SARS-CoV-2-specific TCRs that had been generated using the MIRA antigen-specificity platform. Breadth was defined as the fraction of unique TCRs that were SARS-CoV-2-associated, and depth was defined as the fraction of total T cells that were SARS-CoV-2-associated. Using the MIRA data, each spike-specific TCR was mapped to the spike region that the TCR reacts to and placed in a CD4 or CD8 class. Log10-transformed breadth and depth values were compared by one-way ANOVA with Sidak's multiple comparisons tests. Held by TCRdb, this immuneACCESS table contains in-frame sequences only and omits some clones. Under half of the omission traces to an unresolved V gene where checked; the cause of the rest is unknown. That table supplies the V and J calls and clone size; D and trimming were determined from the DNA. Recorded for this sample are about 110,000 clones; around 87% of them occurred a single time. The ten largest clonotypes hold around 4% of the sample.

Note on this clone: Its antigen remains unidentified. Base-call qualities are not available, and no considerably larger clone is one nucleotide away.

This specimen was peripheral blood, taken 28 days after the second AZD1222 dose. The V and J segments used are TRBV29-1 and TRBJ1-2; the D gene cannot be resolved reliably. The sequence was obtained from an adult who received the AZD1222 COVID-19 vaccine. The nucleotide sequence reads as follows: TGCAGCGTCTCCGGACCTTATGGCTACACCTTC. The encoded protein is CSVSGPYGYTF. Extended through the reference TRBV29-1 and TRBJ1-2 proteins, this CDR3 yields the full variable domain: SAVISQKPSRDICQRGTSLTIQCQVDSQVTMMFWYRQQPGQSLTLIATANQGSEATYESGFVIDKFPISRPNLTFSTLTVSNMSPEDSSIYLCSVSGPYGYTFGSGTRLTVV.